Listed below are T cell receptor beta chains from one sample, sequenced in a study of siplizumab effects on memory and regulatory T cells. TCRdb's table, derived via immunoSEQ multiplex PCR, lists solely in-frame clones and lacks some. In the table there are 50,000 or so clones, 95% to 97% of which are singletons. Sequenced input: naive CD4+ T cells sorted from blood. These receptors were obtained from a human donor in good health. CDR3s include the opening cysteine and the closing phenylalanine or tryptophan. The order of the fields is D gene, V gene, clone size, J gene, CDR3 protein, CDR3 DNA. A D gene is named only where the DNA matches it firmly. For some rows the clone size is stated as once, few or many, or as a class when expanded; others skip it.

.	TRBV6-1	.	TRBJ1-2	CASTPTVRRDYGYTF	TGTGCCAGCACACCCACAGTCCGCCGGGACTATGGCTACACCTTC
TRBD1	TRBV5-6	.	TRBJ1-2	CASSSTGNGYTF	TGTGCCAGCAGCTCGACAGGGAATGGCTACACCTTC
.	TRBV29-1	.	TRBJ2-3	CSGEGGSTDTQYF	TGCAGCGGCGAGGGCGGGAGCACAGATACGCAGTATTTT
.	TRBV19	.	TRBJ2-7	CASSYRTGEQYF	TGTGCCAGTAGTTATCGAACGGGTGAGCAGTACTTC
.	TRBV7-9	few	TRBJ1-4	CASSSRVDEKLFF	TGTGCCAGCAGCTCAAGGGTGGATGAAAAACTGTTTTTT
.	TRBV6-5	once	TRBJ1-1	CASSSRNTEAFF	TGTGCCAGCAGTTCGAGGAACACTGAAGCTTTCTTT
.	TRBV5-1	.	TRBJ2-2	CASSSLAGDTGELFF	TGCGCCAGCAGCTCCCTGGCAGGGGACACCGGGGAGCTGTTTTTT
TRBD2	TRBV25-1	.	TRBJ2-3	CASKPSGFILTDTQYF	TGTGCCAGCAAGCCTAGCGGGTTTATACTCACAGATACGCAGTATTTT
.	TRBV6-1	once	TRBJ2-2	CASSRTQYTGELFF	TGTGCCAGCAGTCGTACCCAATACACCGGGGAGCTGTTTTTT
TRBD2	TRBV28	.	TRBJ2-3	CASSSTAGGRSSTDTQYF	TGTGCCAGCAGTTCCACAGCGGGAGGCCGCTCCTCCACAGATACGCAGTATTTT
.	TRBV30	.	TRBJ1-5	CAWSVPGKNSNQPQHF	TGTGCCTGGAGTGTACCGGGAAAAAATAGCAATCAGCCCCAGCATTTT
.	TRBV6-1	.	TRBJ1-4	CASHREARSEKLFF	TGTGCCAGCCACAGGGAAGCGAGGAGTGAAAAACTGTTTTTT
.	TRBV11-2	once	TRBJ2-1	CASSFKDYLSWEQFF	TGTGCCAGCAGCTTTAAGGACTACCTTTCTTGGGAGCAGTTCTTC
.	TRBV5-1	.	TRBJ2-2	CASSFPLGAGELFF	TGCGCCAGCAGCTTTCCTTTGGGGGCCGGGGAGCTGTTTTTT
.	TRBV7-7	.	TRBJ1-2	CASSRIDRNYGYTF	TGTGCTAGCAGCCGTATAGACCGCAACTATGGCTACACCTTC
.	TRBV7-2	.	TRBJ2-6	CASSRLGVGANVLTF	TGTGCCAGCAGCCGCCTCGGGGTTGGGGCCAACGTCCTGACTTTC
TRBD1	TRBV29-1	.	TRBJ1-1	CSVEDREIRGGF	TGCAGCGTTGAGGACAGGGAAATCAGGGGAGGATTT
TRBD2	TRBV19	.	TRBJ2-1	CASSTSAGGPWNEQFF	TGTGCCAGTAGTACCTCGGCGGGAGGGCCGTGGAATGAGCAGTTCTTC
TRBD2	TRBV2	.	TRBJ2-7	CASSLAGSTYEQYF	TGTGCCAGCAGTCTAGCGGGTTCTACCTACGAGCAGTACTTC
.	TRBV6-1	.	TRBJ2-1	CASSSSNEQFF	TGTGCCAGCAGTTCCTCGAATGAGCAGTTCTTC
TRBD1	TRBV11-1	.	TRBJ2-1	CASSSSNRDRGWNNEQFF	TGTGCCAGCAGCTCGTCCAACCGGGACAGGGGCTGGAACAATGAGCAGTTCTTC
.	TRBV4-1	once	TRBJ2-7	CASSRTGNYEQYF	TGCGCCAGCAGTCGCACAGGGAACTACGAGCAGTACTTC
.	TRBV29-1	.	TRBJ1-4	CSVMTDSNEKLFF	TGCAGCGTGATGACAGACTCTAATGAAAAACTGTTTTTT
TRBD2	TRBV11-2	.	TRBJ2-1	CASSHTTSGMAGEQFF	TGTGCCAGCAGCCATACGACTAGCGGGATGGCGGGTGAGCAGTTCTTC
.	TRBV5-1	.	TRBJ2-3	CASSLAGTDTQYF	TGCGCCAGCAGCTTGGCTGGCACAGATACGCAGTATTTT
TRBD1	TRBV5-1	.	TRBJ2-5	CASSLRDRWIETQYF	TGCGCCAGCAGCTTGCGGGACAGGTGGATAGAGACCCAGTACTTC
.	TRBV6-1	.	TRBJ1-5	CASSQGTVSNQPQHF	TGTGCCAGCAGCCAAGGGACCGTTAGCAATCAGCCCCAGCATTTT
TRBD1	TRBV7-2	once	TRBJ1-1	CASSLTLTGRTEAFF	TGTGCCAGCAGCTTGACCTTGACAGGGCGGACTGAAGCTTTCTTT
.	TRBV7-8	.	TRBJ1-1	CASSPGALRDNTEAFF	TGTGCCAGCAGCCCGGGGGCACTGCGGGATAATACTGAAGCTTTCTTT
.	TRBV11-2	.	TRBJ2-3	CASSFTNPSTDTQYF	TGTGCCAGCAGCTTCACTAACCCTAGCACAGATACGCAGTATTTT
.	TRBV7-9	once	TRBJ1-4	CASSKDSTTNEKLFF	TGTGCCAGCAGTAAAGACAGTACAACTAATGAAAAACTGTTTTTT
.	TRBV10-2	.	TRBJ2-1	CASSGQIKTYNEQFF	TGCGCCAGCAGTGGACAGATAAAAACCTACAATGAGCAGTTCTTC
.	TRBV30	.	TRBJ1-1	CAWSSKTEAFF	TGTGCCTGGAGTTCAAAGACTGAAGCTTTCTTT
TRBD2	TRBV5-4	.	TRBJ2-2	CASRTGTMNTGELFF	TGTGCCAGCAGAACCGGGACTATGAACACCGGGGAGCTGTTTTTT
.	TRBV30	few	TRBJ1-1	CAWSVQSQGNTEAFF	TGTGCCTGGAGTGTACAGTCACAGGGGAACACTGAAGCTTTCTTT
TRBD2	TRBV7-9	.	TRBJ2-2	CASSSGLAGEGTGELFF	TGTGCCAGCAGCTCCGGACTAGCGGGAGAGGGCACCGGGGAGCTGTTTTTT
.	TRBV5-1	.	TRBJ2-3	CASSPTSAGTDTQYF	TGCGCCAGCAGCCCCACCTCGGCTGGCACAGATACGCAGTATTTT
TRBD1	TRBV7-9	.	TRBJ2-7	CATQRQGIDYEQYF	TGTGCCACCCAGCGACAGGGCATTGACTACGAGCAGTACTTC
.	TRBV19	once	TRBJ1-5	CASSTGWQPQHF	TGTGCCAGTAGTACAGGGTGGCAGCCCCAGCATTTT
.	TRBV7-2	.	TRBJ2-3	CASSLLGTPSTDTQYF	TGTGCCAGCAGCTTACTTGGGACCCCCAGCACAGATACGCAGTATTTT
.	TRBV18	.	TRBJ2-5	CASSPLAQETQYF	TGTGCCAGCTCACCACTAGCGCAAGAGACCCAGTACTTC
.	TRBV4-3	.	TRBJ2-1	CASSQQGAKYNEQFF	TGCGCCAGCAGCCAACAGGGAGCAAAGTACAATGAGCAGTTCTTC
TRBD1	TRBV9	.	TRBJ2-7	CASSATGQGRSYEQYF	TGTGCCAGCAGCGCTACGGGACAGGGGCGTTCCTACGAGCAGTACTTC
.	TRBV5-5	.	TRBJ2-3	CASSVEGSTDTQYF	TGTGCCAGCAGCGTGGAAGGGAGCACAGATACGCAGTATTTT